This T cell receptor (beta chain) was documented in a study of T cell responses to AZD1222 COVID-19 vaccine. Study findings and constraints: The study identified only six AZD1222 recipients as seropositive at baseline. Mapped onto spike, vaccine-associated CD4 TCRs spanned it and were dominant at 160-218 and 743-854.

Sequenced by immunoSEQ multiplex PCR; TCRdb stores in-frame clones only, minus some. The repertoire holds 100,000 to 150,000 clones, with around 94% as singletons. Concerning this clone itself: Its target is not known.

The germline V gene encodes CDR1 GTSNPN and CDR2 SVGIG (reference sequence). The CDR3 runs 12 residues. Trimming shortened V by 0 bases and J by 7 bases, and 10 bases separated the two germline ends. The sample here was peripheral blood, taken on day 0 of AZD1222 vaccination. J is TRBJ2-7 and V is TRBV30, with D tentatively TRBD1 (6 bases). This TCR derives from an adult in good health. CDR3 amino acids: CAWSVQGREQYF. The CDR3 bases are TGTGCCTGGAGTGTACAGGGCCGGGAGCAGTACTTC.